The T cell receptor beta chain described here comes from a study of blood T cell repertoires in COVID-19. Study summary: Whether acute or convalescent, the COVID-19 samples came from the United States, Italy and Spain. T cells, B-cell-depleted T cells, or PBMCs provided the cDNA or gDNA that served as material.

In germline, CDR1 is MDHEN, CDR2 SYDVKM. The CDR3 runs to 14 residues. Trimming shortened V by 2 bases and J by 2 bases, and 7 bases separated the two germline ends. Study processing details: It was from reference gene primer amplification that nucleated cell counts were estimated. Produced via immunoSEQ multiplex PCR; TCRdb's table is partial and in-frame only. V and J calls plus clone size are reproduced from that table; the DNA served to infer D and trimming. The sample holds about 260,000 clones, roughly 87% seen once. The source of this sequence is a human donor in a cohort sampled during active COVID-19. The sample was peripheral blood. This sequence joins TRBV28 and TRBJ1-3; D not resolved. CDR3 sequence (DNA): TGTGCCAGCAGTTTAGCGGGAGCTGGAAACACCATATATTTT. Protein: CASSLAGAGNTIYF.